This paragraph reports one T cell receptor (beta chain). The PCR ran on 60 Vbeta and 13 Jbeta primers. The assay was immunoSEQ multiplex PCR, and TCRdb's table has in-frame clones only and misses some. Of about 98,000 clones detected, 74% appear once; the ten largest clones hold around 1.8%. This record belongs to a study of cytomegalovirus exposure and HLA in healthy donors. J lost 5 bases, V lost 1 base, and 3 bases had no gene match. This CDR3 has 13 amino acids. In germline, CDR1 is GTSNPN, CDR2 SVGIG (reference sequence). The source of this sequence is a male donor in good health and CMV-seronegative. The genes are TRBV30 and TRBJ2-3, with TRBD1 identical over 7 bases. The specimen sequenced was PBMCs. CDR3 sequence: CAWSGTGLDTQYF. CDR3 bases: TGTGCCTGGAGTGGGACAGGCCTAGATACGCAGTATTTT.